This TCR beta chain is drawn from a study of blood T cell repertoires in COVID-19. Study details: COVID-19 samples, acute and convalescent, were from the United States, Italy and Spain. PBMCs, B-cell-depleted T cells, or T cells were the source of the cDNA or gDNA that made up the material.

The J segment lost 4 bases and the V segment lost 2 bases, leaving 12 bases of the junction unmatched. CDR1 is SGHTA, CDR2 FQGTGA, per germline. This CDR3 region has 18 residues. A few counts support this clone. In the original analysis: Nucleated cell number was recorded as an estimate derived from reference gene primer amplification. TCRdb's copy holds only in-frame clones and misses some; the assay was immunoSEQ multiplex PCR. The DNA was the basis for D and trimming; V, J and clone size are from that table. The repertoire includes approximately 190,000 clones, around 80% of them detected once, and around 20% sits in the top ten.

The sample consisted of peripheral blood. The chain has TRBV7-3 and TRBJ2-3, with 10 bases that match TRBD2. The TCR sequence derives from a human donor in a cohort sampled during active COVID-19. This CDR3 is CASSLGPRSGGAPDTQYF. As DNA, the CDR3 is TGTGCCAGCAGCTTAGGGCCTCGGAGCGGGGGGGCCCCAGATACGCAGTATTTT.